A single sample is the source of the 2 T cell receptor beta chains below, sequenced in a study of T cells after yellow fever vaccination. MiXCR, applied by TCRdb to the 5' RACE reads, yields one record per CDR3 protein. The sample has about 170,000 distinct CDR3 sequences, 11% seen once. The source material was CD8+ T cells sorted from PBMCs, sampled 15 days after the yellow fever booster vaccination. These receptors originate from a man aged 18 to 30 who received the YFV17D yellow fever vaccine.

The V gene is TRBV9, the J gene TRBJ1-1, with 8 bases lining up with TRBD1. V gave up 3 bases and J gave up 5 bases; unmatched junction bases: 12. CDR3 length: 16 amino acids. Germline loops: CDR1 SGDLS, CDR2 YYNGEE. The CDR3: CASSAPRTGHETEAFF. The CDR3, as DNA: TGTGCCAGCAGCGCACCAAGGACAGGGCATGAGACTGAAGCTTTCTTT.

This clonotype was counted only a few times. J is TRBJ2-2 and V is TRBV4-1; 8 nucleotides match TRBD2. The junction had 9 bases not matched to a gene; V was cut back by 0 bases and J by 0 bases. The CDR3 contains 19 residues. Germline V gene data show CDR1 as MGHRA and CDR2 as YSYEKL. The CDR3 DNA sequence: TGCGCCAGCAGCCAAGAGCTAGCGGGCGTGTTCGCGAACACCGGGGAGCTGTTTTTT. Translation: CASSQELAGVFANTGELFF.